The entry below describes one T cell receptor (beta chain). Its cognate antigen is unknown. Other DNA sequences from this sample encode an identical CDR3 as well. In the original analysis: There were no quality scores in the junction-only immunoSEQ sequences, so filtering differed. Assay: immunoSEQ multiplex PCR; the TCRdb copy retains only in-frame clones and omits some. V and J calls plus clone size are reproduced from that table; the DNA served to infer D and trimming. The sample records approximately 1,000,000 clones, approximately 80% being singletons. CDR3 length: 15 amino acids. Trimming took 8 bases from V and 5 from J; bases not matched to a gene: 5. CDR1 is SNHLY and CDR2 is FYNNEI in the germline V gene. The source of the sample is a study of shared clonotypes between healthy human individuals. Across the study: A donor's plate count was three for CD4 naive and three for CD4 memory; CD8 naive had two and CD8 memory one.

The study's findings and limits: The generation probabilities recorded for non-shared clonotypes fell below those of clonotypes shared by all four donors. In a handful of donors, about 5% of naive CD4 clonotypes appeared in common.

Sequenced input: memory CD4+ T cells from PBMCs. Specified subset: CD45RA-negative fraction. The rearrangement joins TRBV2 to TRBJ2-2, with 13 bases identical to TRBD2. This receptor was identified in a man between 18 and 35 years old in good health. Some clones in this sample may be carry-over from other donors' samples. CDR3 in amino acids: CASGGLAGDTGELFF. Written as DNA, the CDR3 is TGTGCCAGCGGTGGACTAGCGGGAGATACCGGGGAGCTGTTTTTT.